The present entry profiles one T cell receptor (beta chain) with its context. The target antigen is unknown. The data derive from a study of identical twins. Addition of a universal primer site occurred through template switching, and cDNA carried unique molecular identifiers. In TCRdb, the 5' RACE reads were re-called with MiXCR into one record per CDR3 protein. Of under 1 million distinct CDR3 sequences listed, approximately 13% are singletons. Broader study findings: The models gave estimates that fell short of the out-of-frame TCR alpha sharing seen in monozygotic twins. These conclusions were based on statistical analysis (cross-sectional, not following the same donors).

This sample was shared with a second study, whose subject was yellow fever vaccine responses in identical twins. As that report states: On the reported evidence, twins' vaccine T cell responses seemed partly convergent and partly personalized.

The sequencing input was PBMCs. This receptor was obtained from a woman younger than 35 in good health.

This CDR3 is CSAYLAGVIDTQYF. In DNA, the CDR3 is TGCAGTGCTTATCTAGCGGGAGTCATAGATACGCAGTATTTT. This chain uses TRBV20-1 with TRBJ2-3, with 10 nucleotides matching TRBD2. The CDR3 extends over 14 amino acids. Germline assignment: CDR1 DFQATT and CDR2 SNEGSKA (reference sequence). V lost 5 bases and J lost 5; bases outside the gene matches: 7.